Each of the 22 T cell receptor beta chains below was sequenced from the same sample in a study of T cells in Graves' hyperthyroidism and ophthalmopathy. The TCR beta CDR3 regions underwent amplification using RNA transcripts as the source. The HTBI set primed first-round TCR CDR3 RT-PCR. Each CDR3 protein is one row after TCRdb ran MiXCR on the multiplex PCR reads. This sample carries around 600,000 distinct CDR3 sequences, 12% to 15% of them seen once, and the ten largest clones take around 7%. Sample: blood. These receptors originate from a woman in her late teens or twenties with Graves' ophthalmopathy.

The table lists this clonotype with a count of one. CDR3 nucleotide sequence: TGTGCCAGCAGCTTACCGTCAGGACTAGCGGGCGAACTTGAGCAGTTCTTC. Translating gives CASSLPSGLAGELEQFF. This chain connects TRBV11-1 to TRBJ2-1, with 11 positions matching TRBD2. The germline V gene has CDR1 SGHAT and CDR2 FQDESV (reference sequence). V lost 2 bases, J lost 9 bases, and 12 bases stayed unmatched. The CDR3 is made up of 17 amino acids.

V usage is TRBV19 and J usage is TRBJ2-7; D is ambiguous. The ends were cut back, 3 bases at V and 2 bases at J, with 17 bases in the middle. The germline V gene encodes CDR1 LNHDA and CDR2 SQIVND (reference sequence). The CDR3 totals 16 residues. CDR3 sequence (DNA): TGTGCCAGTAGTATGGGAAGACAATCCCCCCCCTACGAGCAGTACTTC. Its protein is CASSMGRQSPPYEQYF.

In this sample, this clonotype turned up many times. CDR3: CASRGLWGGPGTGELFF. The CDR3 coding sequence is TGTGCCAGCAGGGGCCTCTGGGGAGGGCCGGGCACCGGGGAGCTGTTTTTT. This chain uses TRBV6-1 with TRBJ2-2, with 7 bases fitting TRBD2. Trimming took 6 bases from V and 4 from J; bases not matched to a gene: 14. The CDR3 consists of 17 residues. Germline loops: CDR1 MNHNS, CDR2 SASEGT.

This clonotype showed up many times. The CDR3 loop is CASSLGSRLGAETYEQYF. The CDR3 bases are TGTGCCAGCAGCTTAGGATCTCGGTTGGGGGCGGAGACCTACGAGCAGTACTTC. The chain combines TRBV7-8 with TRBJ2-7, with D possibly being TRBD1 (6 bases). Trimming removed 1 base at V and 2 bases at J, with 21 bases between. The V gene's germline CDR1 is SGHVS and CDR2 FQNEAQ. This CDR3 comprises 18 residues.

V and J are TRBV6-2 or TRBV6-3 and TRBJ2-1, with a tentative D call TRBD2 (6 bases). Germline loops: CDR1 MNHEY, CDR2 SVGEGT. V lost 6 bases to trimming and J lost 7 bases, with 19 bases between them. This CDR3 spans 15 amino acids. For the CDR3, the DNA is TGTGCCAGCAGAGGGTGGGATCGGGGGATAAATGAGCAGTTCTTC. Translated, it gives CASRGWDRGINEQFF.

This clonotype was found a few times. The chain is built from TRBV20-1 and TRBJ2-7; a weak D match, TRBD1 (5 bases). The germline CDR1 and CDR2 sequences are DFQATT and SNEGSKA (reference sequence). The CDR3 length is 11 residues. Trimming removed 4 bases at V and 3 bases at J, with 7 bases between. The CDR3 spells CSAIGDYEQYF. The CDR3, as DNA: TGCAGTGCTATAGGGGACTACGAGCAGTACTTC.

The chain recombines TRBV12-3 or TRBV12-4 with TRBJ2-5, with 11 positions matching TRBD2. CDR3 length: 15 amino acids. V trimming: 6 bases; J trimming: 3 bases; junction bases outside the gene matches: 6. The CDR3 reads CASRLTSGIEETQYF. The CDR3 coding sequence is TGTGCCAGCAGGCTGACTAGCGGGATTGAAGAGACCCAGTACTTC.

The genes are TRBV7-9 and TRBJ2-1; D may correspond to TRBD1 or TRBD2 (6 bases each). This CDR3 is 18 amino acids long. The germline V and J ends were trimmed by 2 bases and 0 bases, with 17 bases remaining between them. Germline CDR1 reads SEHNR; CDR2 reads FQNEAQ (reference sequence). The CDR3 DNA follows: TGTGCCAGCAGCTTAAAGGGGGGACTGAAAAGCTCCTACAATGAGCAGTTCTTC. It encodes CASSLKGGLKSSYNEQFF.

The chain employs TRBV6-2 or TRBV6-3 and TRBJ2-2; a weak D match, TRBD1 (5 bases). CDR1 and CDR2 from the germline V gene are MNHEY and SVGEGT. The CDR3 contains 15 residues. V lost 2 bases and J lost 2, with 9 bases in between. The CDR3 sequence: CASSYQGSNTGELFF. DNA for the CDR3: TGTGCCAGCAGTTACCAGGGTTCAAACACCGGGGAGCTGTTTTTT.

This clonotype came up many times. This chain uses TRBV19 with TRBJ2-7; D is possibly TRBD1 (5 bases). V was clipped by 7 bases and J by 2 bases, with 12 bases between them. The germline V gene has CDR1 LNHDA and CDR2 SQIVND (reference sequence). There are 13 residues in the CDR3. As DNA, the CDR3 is TGTGCCAGTATACAGGAGAGCCCCTACGAGCAGTACTTC. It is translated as CASIQESPYEQYF.

Here the CDR3 DNA reads TGCAGCGTTGACATGGGAGAGGTTACCGGGGAGCTGTTTTTT. It specifies CSVDMGEVTGELFF. The J gene is TRBJ2-2, the V gene TRBV29-1, with TRBD2 as a possible D gene (5 bases). CDR3 length: 14 amino acids. Germline values: CDR1 SQVTM, CDR2 ANQGSEA. Trimming took 3 bases from V and 5 from J, leaving 13 bases between them.

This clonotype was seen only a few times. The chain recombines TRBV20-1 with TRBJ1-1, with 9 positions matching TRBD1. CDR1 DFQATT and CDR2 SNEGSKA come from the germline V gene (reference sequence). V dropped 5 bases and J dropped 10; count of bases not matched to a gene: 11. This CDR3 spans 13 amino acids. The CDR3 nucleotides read TGCAGTGCTGGGACCGGGACAGGGCTAACAGCTTTCTTT. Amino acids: CSAGTGTGLTAFF.

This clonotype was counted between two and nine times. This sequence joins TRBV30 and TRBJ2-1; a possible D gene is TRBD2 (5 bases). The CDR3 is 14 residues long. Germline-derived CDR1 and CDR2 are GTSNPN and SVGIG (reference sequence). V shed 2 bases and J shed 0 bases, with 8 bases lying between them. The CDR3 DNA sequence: TGTGCCTGGAGTCCGGGAAACTCCTACAATGAGCAGTTCTTC. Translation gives CAWSPGNSYNEQFF.

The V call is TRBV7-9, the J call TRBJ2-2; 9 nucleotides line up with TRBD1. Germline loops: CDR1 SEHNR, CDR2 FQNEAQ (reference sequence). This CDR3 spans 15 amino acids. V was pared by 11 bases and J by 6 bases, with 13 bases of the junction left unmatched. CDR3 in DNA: TGTGCCGGGACTCCGGGACAGGGTTCTGCCGGGGAGCTGTTTTTT. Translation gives CAGTPGQGSAGELFF.

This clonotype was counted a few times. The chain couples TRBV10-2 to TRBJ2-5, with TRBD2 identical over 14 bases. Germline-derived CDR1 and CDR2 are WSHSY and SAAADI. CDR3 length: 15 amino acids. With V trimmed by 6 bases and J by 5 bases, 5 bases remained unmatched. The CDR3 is CASRGTSGRRETQYF. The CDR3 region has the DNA TGCGCCAGCAGGGGGACTAGCGGGAGAAGGGAGACCCAGTACTTC.

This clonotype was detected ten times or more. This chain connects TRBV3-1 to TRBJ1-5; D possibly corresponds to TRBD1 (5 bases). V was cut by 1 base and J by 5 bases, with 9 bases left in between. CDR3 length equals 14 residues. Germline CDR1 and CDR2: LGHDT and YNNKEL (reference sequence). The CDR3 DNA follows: TGTGCCAGCAGCCAAGGGGGCGCATATCAGCCCCAGCATTTT. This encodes CASSQGGAYQPQHF.

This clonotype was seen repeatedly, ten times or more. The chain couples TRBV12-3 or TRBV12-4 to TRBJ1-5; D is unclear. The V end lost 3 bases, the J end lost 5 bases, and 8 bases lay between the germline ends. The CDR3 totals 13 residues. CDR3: CASSLDRYQPQHF. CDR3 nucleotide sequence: TGTGCCAGCAGTTTGGACCGATATCAGCCCCAGCATTTT.

CDR3 nucleotides: TGCGCCAGCAGCCAACTGGGGGGAGGGGATCAGCCCCAGCATTTT. As protein: CASSQLGGGDQPQHF. V is TRBV4-1 and J is TRBJ1-5, with D maybe TRBD1 (5 bases). The CDR3 sequence is 15 residues long. The V end was cut by 2 bases, the J end by 5 bases, with 13 bases between. Germline lookup yields CDR1 MGHRA and CDR2 YSYEKL.

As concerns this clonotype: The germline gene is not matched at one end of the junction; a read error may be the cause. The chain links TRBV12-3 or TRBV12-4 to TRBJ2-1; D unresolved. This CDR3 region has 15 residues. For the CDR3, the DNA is TGTGCCAGCAGTTTGTCCGTTCTAGGTTACAATAAGCAGTTCTTC. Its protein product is CASSLSVLGYNKQFF.

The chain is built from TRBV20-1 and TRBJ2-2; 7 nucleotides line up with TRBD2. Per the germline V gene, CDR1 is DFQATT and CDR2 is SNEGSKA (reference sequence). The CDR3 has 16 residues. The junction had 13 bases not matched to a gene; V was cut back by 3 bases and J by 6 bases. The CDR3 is CSASALTSPTAGELFF. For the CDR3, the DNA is TGCAGTGCTAGTGCCCTGACTAGCCCGACCGCCGGGGAGCTGTTTTTT.

CDR3 loop: CASSNTGGVTSYEQYF. The DNA of the CDR3 is TGTGCCAGCAGCAATACAGGGGGCGTTACCTCCTACGAGCAGTACTTC. The chain uses TRBV7-9 and TRBJ2-7; 9 bases agree with TRBD1. J gave up 0 bases and V 5 bases, and 8 bases lay outside the gene matches. CDR1 and CDR2 (germline): SEHNR, FQNEAQ (reference sequence). This CDR3 is built from 16 residues.

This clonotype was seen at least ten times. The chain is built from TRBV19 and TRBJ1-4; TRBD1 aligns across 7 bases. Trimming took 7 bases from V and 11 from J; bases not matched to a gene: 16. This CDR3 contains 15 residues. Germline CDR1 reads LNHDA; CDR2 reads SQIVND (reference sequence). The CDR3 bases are TGTGCCAGTACCCCGGGGACAGCCCGCGCGCGGAAACTGTTTTTT. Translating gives CASTPGTARARKLFF.